The sequence of this T cell receptor (beta chain) was determined in a study of T cell changes during pregnancy in multiple sclerosis. The repertoire was sequenced with immunoSEQ multiplex PCR; TCRdb's copy has only in-frame clones and lacks some. The table includes approximately 44,000 clones, more than 90% detected once. Per germline, CDR1 MNHEY and CDR2 SMNVEV (reference sequence). The CDR3 runs 16 residues. With 2 bases clipped from V and 4 bases from J, the junction kept 10 bases outside the gene matches. This clone was seen only once. This TCR was recovered from a female donor with multiple sclerosis, enrolled in a pregnancy study. V gene TRBV27 combines with J gene TRBJ1-1; 7 bases line up with TRBD1. Specimen: CD4+ T cells from peripheral blood mononuclear cells, collected in the first trimester of pregnancy. The CDR3, as DNA: TGTGCCAGCAGTTTAGTGGGAGACAGGGTAGGCACTGAAGCTTTCTTT. Its protein product is CASSLVGDRVGTEAFF.